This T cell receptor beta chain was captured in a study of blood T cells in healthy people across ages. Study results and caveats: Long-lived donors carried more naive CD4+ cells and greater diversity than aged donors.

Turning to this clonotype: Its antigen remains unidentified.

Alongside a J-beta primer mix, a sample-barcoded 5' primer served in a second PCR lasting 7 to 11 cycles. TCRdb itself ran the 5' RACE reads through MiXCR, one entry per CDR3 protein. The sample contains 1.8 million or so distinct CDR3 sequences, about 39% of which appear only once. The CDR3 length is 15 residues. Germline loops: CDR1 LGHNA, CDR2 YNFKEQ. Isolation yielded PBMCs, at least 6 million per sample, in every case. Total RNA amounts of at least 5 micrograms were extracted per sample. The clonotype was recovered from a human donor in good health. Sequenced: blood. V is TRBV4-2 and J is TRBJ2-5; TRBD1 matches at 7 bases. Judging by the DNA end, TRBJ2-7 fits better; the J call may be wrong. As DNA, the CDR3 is TGTGCCAGCAGCCTATCGACAGGGTCGGCTAGCGAGCAGTACTTC. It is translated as CASSLSTGSASEQYF.